Detailed here is one T cell receptor (beta chain). Germline CDR1 and CDR2: KGHSH and LQKENI. The trim removed 3 bases at V and 5 bases at J, leaving 4 bases unmatched. The CDR3 spans 16 residues. The sample belongs to a study of shared clonotypes between healthy human individuals. Profiled with immunoSEQ multiplex PCR; TCRdb holds only in-frame clones, not every one. The sample has about 2.4 million clones; roughly nine tenths are singletons. This clonotype was obtained from a man younger than 30 in good health. The specimen sequenced was naive CD4+ T cells sorted from blood. Subset here: CD45RA+ positively selected. This chain links TRBV18 with TRBJ2-1; 13 bases map to TRBD2. This CDR3 is CASSPGTSGANNEQFF. The CDR3, as DNA: TGTGCCAGCTCACCTGGGACTAGCGGGGCTAACAATGAGCAGTTCTTC. Variable domain in full (rest from reference TRBV18 and TRBJ2-1): NAGVMQNPRHLVRRRGQEARLRCSPMKGHSHVYWYRQLPEEGLKFMVYLQKENIIDESGMPKERFSAEFPKEGPSILRIQQVVRGDSAAYFCASSPGTSGANNEQFFGPGTRLTVL.